This T cell receptor beta chain was recorded in a study of post-analysis software for immune sequencing data. Study-wide context: There were relapsing-remitting, secondary progressive and progressive-relapsing multiple sclerosis among the disease courses included.

Germline CDR1 and CDR2: SEHNR and FQNEAQ (reference sequence). The CDR3 spans 14 residues. V lost 3 bases, J lost 5 bases, and 13 bases lay in between. Broader study findings: Multiple sclerosis patients had significantly lower normalized Chao1 diversity than controls. With TRBV5-6, TRBV5-1 and TRBV20-1 included, roughly five TRBV segments were more frequent in patients than in controls. Samples made in the same batch grouped tightly together by F measure.

The authors incorporated unique molecular identifiers into the TCR beta cDNA libraries. A single record per CDR3 protein comes from TCRdb applying MiXCR to the PCR reads. The sample lists more than 450,000 distinct CDR3 sequences, 30% to 40% occurring once. A remark on this clonotype: No antigen is known for it.

The sequence came from a girl aged 2-17 years with multiple sclerosis. The chain joins TRBV7-9 to TRBJ2-5; D is undetermined. The specimen was blood. The CDR3 DNA reads TGTGCCAGCAGCTTTGAATCGCGAGCGGAGACCCAGTACTTC. This translates into CASSFESRAETQYF.